In its sample, the clone carrying this TCR beta chain was seen many times. What it binds is unknown. Using RNA template, CDR3s of TCR alpha and beta were amplified with iRepertoire arm-PCR. Tissue mRNA or PBMC total RNA, about 95-450 ng, went into one-step reverse transcription and amplification. One entry per CDR3 protein results from TCRdb running MiXCR on the multiplex PCR reads. The table has 90,000 to 110,000 distinct CDR3 sequences, 25% to 30% seen once. The data stem from a study of glioma-infiltrating T cells. Study-wide points: Tissue and blood shared very few CDR3 sequences. Tissue-blood divergence was below expectation in non-neoplastic patients, above in gliomas.

V was cut by 1 base and J by 2 bases, with 6 bases left in between. The CDR3 is 14 amino acids. Germline V gene data show CDR1 as MGHDK and CDR2 as SYGVNS. The clonotype was recovered from a human donor with low-grade glioma or glioblastoma, undergoing nonglioma brain surgery, or in good health (not recorded which). The gene calls are TRBV25-1 and TRBJ1-3; the D is unclear. Sequencing used glioma tissue, nonneoplastic brain tissue, or PBMCs (not recorded which). The CDR3 region is CASSESLTGNTIYF. The CDR3 DNA sequence: TGTGCCAGCAGTGAATCGTTGACTGGAAACACCATATATTTT.